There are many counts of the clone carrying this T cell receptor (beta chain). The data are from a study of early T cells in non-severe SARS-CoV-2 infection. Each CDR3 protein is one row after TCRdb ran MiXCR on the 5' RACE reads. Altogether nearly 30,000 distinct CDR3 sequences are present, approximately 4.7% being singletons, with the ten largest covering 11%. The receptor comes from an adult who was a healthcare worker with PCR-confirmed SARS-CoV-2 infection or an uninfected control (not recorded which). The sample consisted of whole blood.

In nucleotides, the CDR3 is TGTGCCAGCACCCCCCCCCTCACAGGGGGTTCACCCCTCCACTTT. The encoded protein is CASTPPLTGGSPLHF. This chain connects TRBV28 to TRBJ1-6, with 8 bases that match TRBD1. V shed 7 bases and J 9 bases; nucleotides not matched to a gene: 11. This CDR3 region has 15 residues. CDR1 is MDHEN and CDR2 is SYDVKM in the germline V gene. Variable domain in full (rest from reference TRBV28 and TRBJ1-6): DVKVTQSSRYLVKRTGEKVFLECVQDMDHENMFWYRQDPGLGLRLIYFSYDVKMKEKGDIPEGYSVSREKKERFSLILESASTNQTSMYLCASTPPLTGGSPLHFGNGTRLTVT.